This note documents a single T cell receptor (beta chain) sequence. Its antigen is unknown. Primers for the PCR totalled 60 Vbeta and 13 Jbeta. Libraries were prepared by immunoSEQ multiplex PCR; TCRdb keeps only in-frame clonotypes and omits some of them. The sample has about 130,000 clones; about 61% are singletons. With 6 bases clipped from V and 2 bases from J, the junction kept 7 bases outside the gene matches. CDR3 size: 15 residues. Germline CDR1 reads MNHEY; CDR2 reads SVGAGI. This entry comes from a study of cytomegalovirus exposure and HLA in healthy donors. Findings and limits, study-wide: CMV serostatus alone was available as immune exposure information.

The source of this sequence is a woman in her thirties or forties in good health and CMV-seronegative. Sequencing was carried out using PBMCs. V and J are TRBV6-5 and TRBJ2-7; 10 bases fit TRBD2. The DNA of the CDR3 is TGTGCCAGCAGCTCTGGACTAGCGGCCCCCTACGAGCAGTACTTC. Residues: CASSSGLAAPYEQYF.